Sequencing of this T cell receptor (beta chain) was carried out in a study of T-cell memory formation after mild COVID-19 (TCRdb year 2021). In the study overall: Most TCR sequence clusters were specific to one of the two donors. In a couple of donors, T-cell clones that expanded and contracted after mild COVID-19 were followed by sequencing TCRalpha and TCRbeta repertoires longitudinally. The cohort comprised two young, previously healthy adult volunteers, one female and one male.

Overall study results and their limits: Some responding clones were detected in pre-infection memory, suggesting pre-existing cross-reactive memory T cells joined the SARS-CoV-2 response. The study covered only a couple of mild cases, and larger cohorts including severe cases with pre-infection samples were considered necessary. Clones that contracted from day 15 to 85 showed balanced CD4/CD8 phenotypes, whereas a second wave of clones that expanded from day 15 to 37 leaned towards CD4+. Contracting CD4+ clones turned up mainly in the CM and EM memory subsets, whereas EMRA was where CD8+ clones were enriched. The second-wave clones that peaked on day 37 were not confirmed to be SARS-CoV-2 specific.

The CDR3 measures 16 amino acids from cysteine to phenylalanine. Here the CDR3 DNA is all that survives: 48 bases in frame from base 1. CDR1 and CDR2, looked up from the germline V gene, are SGHVS and FNYEAQ. Ficoll-Paque density gradient centrifugation was used to isolate PBMCs. Instrument on record: Illumina NovaSeq 6000. TCRalpha and TCRbeta cDNA libraries were constructed by 5'RACE with constant-segment primers, with sample barcodes and unique molecular identifiers being introduced. RNA was extracted from every sample with Trizol reagent. The libraries were amplified in two PCR steps, and the second step added a second sample barcode and Illumina TruSeq adapters. Libraries were sequenced on an Illumina NovaSeq with 2 x 150 bp paired-end reads. The published analysis was carried out like this. Demultiplexing of reads and collapsing into UMI-guided consensus sequences were performed with migec v1.2.7. Using mixcr v2.1.11, UMI consensuses were aligned to TRA and TRB V and J templates and then assembled into clonotypes. A clonotype was counted as expanded or contracted only when both edgeR and NoisET called the clonotype significant, with the noise models trained on biological replicates. For edgeR calls, the cutoffs were a false discovery rate-adjusted p below 0.01 and a log2 fold-change threshold of 1. As an exploratory analysis of dynamics, max-normalized trajectories of the 1000 most abundant clonotypes were examined by PCA with hierarchical clustering. Separately sequenced CD4+ and CD8+ repertoires were used to assign the CD4 or CD8 phenotype of responding clones. TCRdb reworked the public reads: Q25 trimming with fastp, MiXCR clone assembly, productive beta chains retained. Every entry covers one CDR3 protein and lists the most common genes and DNA from its rows. The V and J calls reflect TCRdb's pipeline rather than the authors' work. Here the sample has approximately 190,000 distinct CDR3 sequences; around 16% occur a single time. Roughly 2.3% of the sample comes from the top ten.

Details on this clonotype: Its antigen remains undetermined. The germline gene is not matched at one end of the junction; a read error may be the cause.

The TCR sequence derives from an adult woman who had mild COVID-19 (a few samples of this study predate the infection). The sample titles of this study are shuffled in the database, so cell type and time point are left out; the donor was told from shared clones. The sample comprised PBMCs or a T cell subset sorted from them (not recorded which). The chain employs TRBV7-6 and TRBJ1-2, with a tentative D gene TRBD1 over 5 matching bases. The CDR3 protein sequence reads: CASSKGLPWENSGYTF. Here is the DNA: TGTGCCAGCAGCAAGGGACTCCCTTGGGAAAACTCTGGCTACACCTTC.